Following are 2 T cell receptor beta chains from one sample sequenced in a study of radiation and T cells in renal cell carcinoma. This sample's time point: blood 2 weeks post-SBRT. Treatment defined: 15 Gy SBRT to primary tumor, nephrectomy 4 weeks later. Method: immunoSEQ multiplex PCR; TCRdb's copy keeps in-frame clones and lacks some. The sample has approximately 23,000 clones; approximately 84% are singletons. Here the sequenced sample was blood, taken from a patient whose treatment included radiotherapy and nephrectomy. These receptors came from a man between 60 and 75 years old with renal cell carcinoma.

The rearrangement joins TRBV5-1 to TRBJ2-3; TRBD1 matches 9 bases. This CDR3 comprises 15 residues. The ends lost 4 bases at V and 5 bases at J; junction bases unmatched: 8. From germline, CDR1 is SGHRS and CDR2 YFSETQ. DNA for the CDR3: TGCGCCAGCAGCCTACTTGTGACAGGGGGAGATACGCAGTATTTT. This codes for CASSLLVTGGDTQYF.

V is TRBV19 and J is TRBJ2-1; weak D call: TRBD1 (5 bases). The germline CDR1 and CDR2 sequences are LNHDA and SQIVND (reference sequence). The CDR3 sequence is 12 residues long. V gave up 1 base and J gave up 12 bases, with 10 bases separating them. DNA for the CDR3: TGTGCCAGTAGTATAGCCCAGGGTGGGCAGTTCTTC. This encodes CASSIAQGGQFF.